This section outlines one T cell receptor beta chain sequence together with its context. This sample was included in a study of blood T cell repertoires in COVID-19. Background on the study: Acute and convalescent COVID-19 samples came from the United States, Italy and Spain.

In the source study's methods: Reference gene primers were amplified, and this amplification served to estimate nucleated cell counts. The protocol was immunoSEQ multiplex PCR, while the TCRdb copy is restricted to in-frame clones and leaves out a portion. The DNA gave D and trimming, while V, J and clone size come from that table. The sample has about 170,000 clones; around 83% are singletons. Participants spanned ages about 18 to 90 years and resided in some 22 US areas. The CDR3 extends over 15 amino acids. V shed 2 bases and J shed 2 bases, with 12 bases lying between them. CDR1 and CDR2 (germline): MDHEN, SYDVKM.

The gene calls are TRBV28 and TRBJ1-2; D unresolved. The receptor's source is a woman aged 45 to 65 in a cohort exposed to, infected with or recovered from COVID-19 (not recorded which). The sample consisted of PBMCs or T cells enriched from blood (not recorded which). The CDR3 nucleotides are TGTGCCAGCAGTTTAAGAGGCGTTGGAAACTATGGCTACACCTTC. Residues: CASSLRGVGNYGYTF.